Given below is one T cell receptor (beta chain) in context. The data are from a study of early stage breast cancer tumors. Clones were sequenced by immunoSEQ multiplex PCR, and TCRdb holds only the in-frame ones, with some missing. The sample holds 5,500 to 7,500 clones; nearly 75% are singletons and the top ten take 9.2%. This CDR3 spans 16 amino acids. Germline loops: CDR1 LNHNV, CDR2 YYDKDF (reference sequence). V was clipped by 3 bases and J by 4 bases; unmatched bases: 7. This TCR derives from a person aged 40 to 49 with breast cancer. The sample consisted of normal breast tissue next to the tumor. The chain couples TRBV15 to TRBJ2-5; 11 nucleotides line up with TRBD1. The CDR3 loop reads CATSSHGQGAGETQYF. The DNA for the CDR3 is TGTGCCACCAGCAGCCACGGACAGGGGGCGGGAGAGACCCAGTACTTC.